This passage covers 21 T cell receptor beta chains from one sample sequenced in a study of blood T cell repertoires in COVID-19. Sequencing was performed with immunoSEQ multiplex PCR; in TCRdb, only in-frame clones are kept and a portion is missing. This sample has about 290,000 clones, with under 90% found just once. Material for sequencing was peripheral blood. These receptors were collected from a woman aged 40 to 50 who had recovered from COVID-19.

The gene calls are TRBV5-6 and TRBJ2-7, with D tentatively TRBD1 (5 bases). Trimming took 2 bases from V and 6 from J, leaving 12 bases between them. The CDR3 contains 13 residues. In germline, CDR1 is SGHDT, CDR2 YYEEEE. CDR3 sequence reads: CASSFTGGGEQYF. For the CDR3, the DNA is TGTGCCAGCAGCTTCACAGGCGGCGGCGAGCAGTACTTC. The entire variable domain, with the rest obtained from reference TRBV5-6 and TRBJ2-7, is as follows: DAGVTQSPTHLIKTRGQQVTLRCSPKSGHDTVSWYQQALGQGPQFIFQYYEEEERQRGNFPDRFSGHQFPNYSSELNVNALLLGDSALYLCASSFTGGGEQYFGPGTRLTVT.

The CDR3 region is CASSYQGRNNEQFF. CDR3 bases: TGTGCCAGCAGTTACCAGGGGCGGAACAATGAGCAGTTCTTC. V and J are TRBV6-5 and TRBJ2-1; a possible D gene is TRBD1 (6 bases). CDR1 MNHEY and CDR2 SVGAGI come from the germline V gene. V was shortened by 2 bases and J by 5 bases, with 10 bases between the two germline ends. The CDR3 runs to 14 residues.

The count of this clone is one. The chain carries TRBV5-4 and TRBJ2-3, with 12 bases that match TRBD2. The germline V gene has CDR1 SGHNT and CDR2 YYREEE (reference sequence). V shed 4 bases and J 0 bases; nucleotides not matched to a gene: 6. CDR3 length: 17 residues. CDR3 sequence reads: CASSRTSGRLSTDTQYF. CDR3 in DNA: TGTGCCAGCAGCAGAACTAGCGGGAGGCTGAGCACAGATACGCAGTATTTT.

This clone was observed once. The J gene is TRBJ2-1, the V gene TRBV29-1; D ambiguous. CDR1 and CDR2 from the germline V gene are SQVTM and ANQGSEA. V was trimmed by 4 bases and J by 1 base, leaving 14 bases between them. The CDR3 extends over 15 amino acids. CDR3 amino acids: CSVAGGPQSYNEQFF. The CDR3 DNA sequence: TGCAGCGTTGCGGGTGGCCCCCAGTCCTACAATGAGCAGTTCTTC.

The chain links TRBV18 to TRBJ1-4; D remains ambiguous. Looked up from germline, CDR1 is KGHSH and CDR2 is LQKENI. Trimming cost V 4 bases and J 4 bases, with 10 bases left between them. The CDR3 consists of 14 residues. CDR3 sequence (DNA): TGTGCCAGCTCACGCGAAGATCTTAATGAAAAACTGTTTTTT. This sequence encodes CASSREDLNEKLFF. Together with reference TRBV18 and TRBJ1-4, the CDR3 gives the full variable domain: NAGVMQNPRHLVRRRGQEARLRCSPMKGHSHVYWYRQLPEEGLKFMVYLQKENIIDESGMPKERFSAEFPKEGPSILRIQQVVRGDSAAYFCASSREDLNEKLFFGSGTQLSVL.

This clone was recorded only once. In DNA form, the CDR3 reads TGCAGCGGGGGCCAGGACAGTGAAGCTTTCTTT. It translates to CSGGQDSEAFF. The J gene is TRBJ1-1, the V gene TRBV29-1; the D gene is possibly TRBD1 (6 bases). This CDR3 has 11 amino acids. Germline CDR1 reads SQVTM; CDR2 reads ANQGSEA. V was trimmed by 7 bases and J by 7 bases, leaving 13 bases between them.

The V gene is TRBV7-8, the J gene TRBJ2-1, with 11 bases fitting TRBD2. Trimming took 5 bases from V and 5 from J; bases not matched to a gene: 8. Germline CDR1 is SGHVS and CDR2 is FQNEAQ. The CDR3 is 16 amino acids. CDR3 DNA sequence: TGTGCCAGCAGCACAGGGGGGACTAGCGGCCACAATGAGCAGTTCTTC. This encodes CASSTGGTSGHNEQFF.

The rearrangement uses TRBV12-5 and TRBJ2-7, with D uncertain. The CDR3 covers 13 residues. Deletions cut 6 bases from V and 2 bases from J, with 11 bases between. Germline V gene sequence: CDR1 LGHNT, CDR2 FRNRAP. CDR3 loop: CASGLDGTYEQYF. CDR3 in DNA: TGTGCTAGTGGCCTAGACGGTACCTACGAGCAGTACTTC.

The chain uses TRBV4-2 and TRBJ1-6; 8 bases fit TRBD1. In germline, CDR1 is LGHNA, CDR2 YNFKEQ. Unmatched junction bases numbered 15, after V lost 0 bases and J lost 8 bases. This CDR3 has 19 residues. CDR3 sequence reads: CASSQDRFTGGSFDSPLHF. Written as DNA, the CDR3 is TGTGCCAGCAGCCAAGATAGATTCACAGGGGGAAGTTTCGATTCACCCCTCCACTTT.

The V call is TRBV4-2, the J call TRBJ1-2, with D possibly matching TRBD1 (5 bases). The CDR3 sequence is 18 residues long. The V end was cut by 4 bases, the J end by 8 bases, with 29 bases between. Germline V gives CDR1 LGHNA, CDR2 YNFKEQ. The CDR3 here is CASSRTSWGIRQDNGYTF. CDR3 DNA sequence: TGTGCCAGCAGCCGGACTAGCTGGGGGATCCGGCAGGACAACGGCTACACCTTC.

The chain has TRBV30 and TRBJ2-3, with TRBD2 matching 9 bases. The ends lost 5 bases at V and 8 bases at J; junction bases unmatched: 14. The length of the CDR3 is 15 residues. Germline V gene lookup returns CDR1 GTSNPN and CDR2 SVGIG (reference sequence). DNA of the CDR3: TGTGCCTGGGGTCTTAGCGGGAGTTGGGTGTCTACGCAGTATTTT. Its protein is CAWGLSGSWVSTQYF. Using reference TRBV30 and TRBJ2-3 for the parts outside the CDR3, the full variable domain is SQTIHQWPATLVQPVGSPLSLECTVEGTSNPNLYWYRQAAGRGLQLLFYSVGIGQISSEVPQNLSASRPQDRQFILSSKKLLLSDSGFYLCAWGLSGSWVSTQYFGPGTRLTVL.

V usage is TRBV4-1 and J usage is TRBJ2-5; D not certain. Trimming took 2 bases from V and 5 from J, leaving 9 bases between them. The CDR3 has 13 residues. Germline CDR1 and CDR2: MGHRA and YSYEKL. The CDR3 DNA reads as TGCGCCAGCAGCCAATTTATCTCTGAGACCCAGTACTTC. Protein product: CASSQFISETQYF.

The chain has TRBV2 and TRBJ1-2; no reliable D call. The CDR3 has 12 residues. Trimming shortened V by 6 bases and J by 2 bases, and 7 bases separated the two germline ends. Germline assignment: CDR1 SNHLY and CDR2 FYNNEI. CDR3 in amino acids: CASSSENYGYTF. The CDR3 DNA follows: TGTGCCAGCAGCTCGGAGAACTATGGCTACACCTTC.

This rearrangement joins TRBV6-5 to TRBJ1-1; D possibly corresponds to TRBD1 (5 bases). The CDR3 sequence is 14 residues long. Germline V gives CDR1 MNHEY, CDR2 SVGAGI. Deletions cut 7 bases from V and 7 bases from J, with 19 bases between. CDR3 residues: CASTHSGLGNEAFF. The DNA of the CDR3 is TGTGCCAGCACTCATTCAGGGCTAGGGAATGAAGCTTTCTTT.

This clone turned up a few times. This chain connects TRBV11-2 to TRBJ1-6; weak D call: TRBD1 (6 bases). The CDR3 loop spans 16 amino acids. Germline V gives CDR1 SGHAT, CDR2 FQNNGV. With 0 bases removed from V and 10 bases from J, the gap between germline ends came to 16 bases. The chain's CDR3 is CASSLESAGARSPLHF. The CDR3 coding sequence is TGTGCCAGCAGCTTAGAGTCGGCGGGGGCTCGATCACCCCTCCACTTT. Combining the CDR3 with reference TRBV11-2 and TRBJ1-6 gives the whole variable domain EAGVAQSPRYKIIEKRQSVAFWCNPISGHATLYWYQQILGQGPKLLIQFQNNGVVDDSQLPKDRFSAERLKGVDSTLKIQPAKLEDSAVYLCASSLESAGARSPLHFGNGTRLTVT.

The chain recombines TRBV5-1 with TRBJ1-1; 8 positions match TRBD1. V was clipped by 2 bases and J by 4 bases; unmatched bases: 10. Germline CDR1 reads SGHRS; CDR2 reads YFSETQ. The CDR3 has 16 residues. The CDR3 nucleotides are TGCGCCAGCAGCTTTGAAAGGGCAGGGGGCGGCACTGAAGCTTTCTTT. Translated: CASSFERAGGGTEAFF.

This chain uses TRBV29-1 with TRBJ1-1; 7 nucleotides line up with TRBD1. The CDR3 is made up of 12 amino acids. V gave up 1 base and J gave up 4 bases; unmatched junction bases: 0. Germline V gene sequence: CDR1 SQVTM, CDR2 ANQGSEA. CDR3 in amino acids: CSVEAGGTEAFF. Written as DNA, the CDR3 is TGCAGCGTTGAAGCAGGGGGCACTGAAGCTTTCTTT.

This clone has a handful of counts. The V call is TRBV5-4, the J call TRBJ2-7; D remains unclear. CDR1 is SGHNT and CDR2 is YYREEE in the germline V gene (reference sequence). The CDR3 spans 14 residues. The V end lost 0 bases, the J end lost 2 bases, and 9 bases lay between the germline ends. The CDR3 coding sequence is TGTGCCAGCAGCTTGGGACACGGTACCTACGAGCAGTACTTC. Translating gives CASSLGHGTYEQYF.

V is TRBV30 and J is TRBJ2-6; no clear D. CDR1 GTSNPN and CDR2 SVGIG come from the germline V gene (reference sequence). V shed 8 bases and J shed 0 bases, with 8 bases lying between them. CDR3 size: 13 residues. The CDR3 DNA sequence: TGTGCCGGGGATCACTCTGGGGCCAACGTCCTGACTTTC. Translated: CAGDHSGANVLTF. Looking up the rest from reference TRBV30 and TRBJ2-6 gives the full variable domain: SQTIHQWPATLVQPVGSPLSLECTVEGTSNPNLYWYRQAAGRGLQLLFYSVGIGQISSEVPQNLSASRPQDRQFILSSKKLLLSDSGFYLCAGDHSGANVLTFGAGSRLTVL.

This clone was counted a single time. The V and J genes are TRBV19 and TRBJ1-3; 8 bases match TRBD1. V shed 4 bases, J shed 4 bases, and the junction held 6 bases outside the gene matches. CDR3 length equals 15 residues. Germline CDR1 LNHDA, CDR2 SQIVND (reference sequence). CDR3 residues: CASSTGQGTGNTIYF. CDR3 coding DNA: TGTGCCAGTAGTACAGGACAGGGAACAGGAAACACCATATATTTT.

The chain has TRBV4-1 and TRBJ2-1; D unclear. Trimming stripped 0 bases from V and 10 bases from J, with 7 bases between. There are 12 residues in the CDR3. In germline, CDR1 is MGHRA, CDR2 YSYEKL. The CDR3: CASSQDRIEQFF. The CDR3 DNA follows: TGCGCCAGCAGCCAAGATAGAATAGAGCAGTTCTTC.